The present entry profiles one T cell receptor (beta chain) with its context. What it binds is unknown. The sample originates from a study of T cell responses to AZD1222 COVID-19 vaccine. Regarding the study as a whole: Repertoire samples came only from after the peak T cell response. Possibly, clonal diversity was underestimated; donors were largely white British and included more females. Targets within unmutated variant regions were reportedly found for nearly half of spike-specific TCRs.

From germline, CDR1 is PRHDT and CDR2 FYEKMQ (reference sequence). Trimming took 1 base from V and 5 from J, leaving 16 bases between them. This CDR3 comprises 16 residues. Profiled with immunoSEQ multiplex PCR; TCRdb holds only in-frame clones, not every one. Of roughly 150,000 clones detected, approximately 94% appear once; the ten largest clones hold roughly 5.5%. The receptor was derived from an adult who received the AZD1222 COVID-19 vaccine. This chain joins TRBV13 and TRBJ2-3, with D tentatively TRBD1 (6 bases). The material was peripheral blood, obtained 28 days after the second AZD1222 dose. The DNA for the CDR3 is TGTGCCAGCAGCTTAGTGGGGGCGTCCCTTAGAGATACGCAGTATTTT. Protein sequence: CASSLVGASLRDTQYF.